This T cell receptor (beta chain) stems from a study of T cell clonotyping in hematopoietic cell transplantation. Study-level findings and limits: After transplant, recipient diversity fell while pathologically expanded clonotypes grew through day 180. Higher Inverse Simpson Index values in graft donor and pretransplant recipient predicted broader posttransplant TCR diversity. Cells were unsorted, so CD4 and CD8 contributions were not separated.

The data were produced by immunoSEQ multiplex PCR, yet TCRdb's version contains in-frame clones alone and is incomplete. The table lists roughly 40,000 clones, about 95% of them singletons. Germline assignment: CDR1 MNHEY and CDR2 SMNVEV (reference sequence). The CDR3 spans 17 residues. V trimming: 6 bases; J trimming: 7 bases; junction bases outside the gene matches: 15. Points on this clone: Antigen: not known.

The sequence derives from a man between 25 and 39 years old in good health. Some clones in this sample may be carry-over from other donors' samples. The sequencing sample was made of peripheral blood mononuclear cells. This sequence joins TRBV27 and TRBJ2-2; 9 bases are shared with TRBD2. This CDR3 is CASSWTYGGGVGGELFF. The CDR3 coding sequence is TGTGCCAGCAGCTGGACTTATGGCGGGGGGGTTGGCGGGGAGCTGTTTTTT.